The source of this TCR beta chain is a study of PD-1 blockade in classical Hodgkin lymphoma. This clone was observed once. Its antigen is not known. Study-level findings and limits: Possible causes of repertoire differences, disease activity or prior therapy, remain undefined. Newly diagnosed patients reportedly trailed healthy donors in baseline TCR diversity.

The time point denotes: newly diagnosed, previously untreated cHL patient sample. Magnetic negative selection served to purify CD4+ T cells out of PBMCs that had been thawed. PBMCs from untreated, newly diagnosed classical Hodgkin lymphoma were comparison samples. Trimming stripped 4 bases from V and 6 bases from J, with 12 bases between. The CDR3 extends over 14 amino acids. Per germline, CDR1 WNHNN and CDR2 SYGVQD (reference sequence). Repertoires were generated with immunoSEQ multiplex PCR, while TCRdb's copy carries only in-frame clones and drops some. The sample yields approximately 25,000 clones, roughly 89% seen once.

The chain employs TRBV10-1 and TRBJ2-2; D uncertain. The receptor was derived from a human donor with classical Hodgkin lymphoma. Sample: CD4+ T cells from blood. The CDR3 sequence is CASSGRVGPGELFF. The CDR3 coding sequence is TGCGCCAGCAGTGGTCGTGTTGGGCCCGGGGAGCTGTTTTTT.